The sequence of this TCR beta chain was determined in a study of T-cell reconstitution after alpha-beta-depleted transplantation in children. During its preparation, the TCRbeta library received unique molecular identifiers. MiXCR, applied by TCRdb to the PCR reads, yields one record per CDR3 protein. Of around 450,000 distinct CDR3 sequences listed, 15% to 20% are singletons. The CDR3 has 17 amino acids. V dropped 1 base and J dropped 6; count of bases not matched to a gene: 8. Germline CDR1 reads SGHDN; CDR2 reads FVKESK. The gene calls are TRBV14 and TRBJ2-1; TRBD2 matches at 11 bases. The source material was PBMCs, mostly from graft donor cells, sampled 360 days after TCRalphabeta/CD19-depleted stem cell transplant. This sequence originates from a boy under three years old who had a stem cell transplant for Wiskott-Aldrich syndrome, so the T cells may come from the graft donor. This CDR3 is CASSQVSGTSGFNEQFF. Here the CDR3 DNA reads TGTGCCAGCAGCCAAGTATCCGGGACTAGCGGATTCAATGAGCAGTTCTTC.